The source of this TCR beta chain is a study of PD-L1 blockade in urothelial cancer. Study information: Administration of atezolizumab to patients began at some point between 2013 and 2015, at 1,200 mg intravenously every 3 weeks. About 85% of the 29 patients were men with bladder-origin urothelial cancer.

Study-level points and caveats: Tumor-associated TCR clones expanded more in blood at 3 weeks in patients with durable benefit. Pretreatment peripheral blood TCR clonality that fell below the median predicted better survival among the patients studied.

Described time point: pretreatment peripheral blood. Profiling relied on immunoSEQ multiplex PCR, and the TCRdb table lists in-frame clones only, not all of them. The sample yields about 30,000 clones, approximately 80% seen once. The germline V gene has CDR1 SEHNR and CDR2 FQNEAQ (reference sequence). V gave up 5 bases and J gave up 3 bases; unmatched junction bases: 10. CDR3 length: 16 residues. With respect to this clone: The antigen remains unidentified.

The clonotype originates from a man between 60 and 70 years old with urothelial cancer. The chain recombines TRBV7-9 with TRBJ1-1, with TRBD1 matching 9 bases. Sequences were derived from PBMCs, sampled around atezolizumab (anti-PD-L1) treatment. Here the CDR3 DNA reads TGTGCCAGCAGCCCCCACAACCGGGACAGGGACACTGAAGCTTTCTTT. Its translation is CASSPHNRDRDTEAFF.